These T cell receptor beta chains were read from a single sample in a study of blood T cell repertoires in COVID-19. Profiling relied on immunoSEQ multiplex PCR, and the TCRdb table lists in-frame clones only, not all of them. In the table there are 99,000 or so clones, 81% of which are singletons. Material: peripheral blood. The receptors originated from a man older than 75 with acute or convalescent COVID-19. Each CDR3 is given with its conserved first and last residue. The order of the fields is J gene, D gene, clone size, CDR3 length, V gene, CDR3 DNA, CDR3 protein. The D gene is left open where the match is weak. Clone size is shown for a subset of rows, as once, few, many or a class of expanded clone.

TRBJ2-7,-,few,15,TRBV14,TGTGCCAGCAGCCAAGACCTAACCCCCCCCCTCGAGCAGTACTTC,CASSQDLTPPLEQYF
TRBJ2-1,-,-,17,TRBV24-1,TGTGCCACCAGTGATTCCTCCCGCGCGGGAAGCTACAATGAGCAGTTCTTC,CATSDSSRAGSYNEQFF
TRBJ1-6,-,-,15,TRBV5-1,TGCGCCAGCAGCTTGGATCGACCCGGGAATTCACCCCTCCACTTT,CASSLDRPGNSPLHF
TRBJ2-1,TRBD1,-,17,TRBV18,TGTGCCAGCTCACCATTGGGACAGGTGAACTCCTACAATGAGCAGTTCTTC,CASSPLGQVNSYNEQFF
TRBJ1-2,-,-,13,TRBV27,TGTGCCAGCAGGCAGGGGAATAACTATGGCTACACCTTC,CASRQGNNYGYTF
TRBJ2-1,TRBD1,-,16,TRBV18,TGTGCCAGCTCACGCCAGGGACAGCAGGGCTCCAGGGAGCAGTTCTTC,CASSRQGQQGSREQFF
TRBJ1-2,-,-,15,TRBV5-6,TGTGCCAGCAGCTTGTTCCAGGGTTCTAGCTATGGCTACACCTTC,CASSLFQGSSYGYTF
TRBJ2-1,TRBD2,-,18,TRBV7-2,TGTGCCAGCAGCTTCGGGGGACTAGCGGGAGGAGTCACCAATGAGCAGTTCTTC,CASSFGGLAGGVTNEQFF
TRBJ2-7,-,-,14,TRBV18,TGTGCCAGCTCAAGGGGGCGGGATGCGTACGAGCAGTACTTC,CASSRGRDAYEQYF
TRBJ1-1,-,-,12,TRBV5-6,TGTGCCAGCAGCTTAAGAGGTGCTGAAGCTTTCTTT,CASSLRGAEAFF
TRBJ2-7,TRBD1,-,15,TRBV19,TGTGCCAGTAGTGTTGGGACAGCTCGTCCCTACGAGCAGTACTTC,CASSVGTARPYEQYF
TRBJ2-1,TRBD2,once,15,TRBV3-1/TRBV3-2,TGTGCCAGCAGCCAATTGGCGGGAGGGGCGTATGAGCAGTTCTTC,CASSQLAGGAYEQFF
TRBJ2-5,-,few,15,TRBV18,TGTGCCAGCTCATTATTCAGGACAGCGCAAGAGACCCAGTACTTC,CASSLFRTAQETQYF
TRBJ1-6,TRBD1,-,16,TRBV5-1,TGCGCCAGCAGCCAATCGACAGGGCGGCTCGATTCACCCCTCCACTTT,CASSQSTGRLDSPLHF
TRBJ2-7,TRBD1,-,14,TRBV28,TGTGCCATCACGCAGGGGACAGGGGCCTACGAGCAGTACTTC,CAITQGTGAYEQYF
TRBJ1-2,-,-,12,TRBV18,TGTGCCAGCTCACCGGCAGGGGAAAGCTACACCTTC,CASSPAGESYTF
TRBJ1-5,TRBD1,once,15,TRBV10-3,TGTGCCATCAGTCAGACAGGGGACGGGTTTCAGCCCCAGCATTTT,CAISQTGDGFQPQHF
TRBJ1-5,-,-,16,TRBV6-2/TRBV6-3,TGTGCCAGCAGTTACTCTACGGTATATAGCAATCAGCCCCAGCATTTT,CASSYSTVYSNQPQHF